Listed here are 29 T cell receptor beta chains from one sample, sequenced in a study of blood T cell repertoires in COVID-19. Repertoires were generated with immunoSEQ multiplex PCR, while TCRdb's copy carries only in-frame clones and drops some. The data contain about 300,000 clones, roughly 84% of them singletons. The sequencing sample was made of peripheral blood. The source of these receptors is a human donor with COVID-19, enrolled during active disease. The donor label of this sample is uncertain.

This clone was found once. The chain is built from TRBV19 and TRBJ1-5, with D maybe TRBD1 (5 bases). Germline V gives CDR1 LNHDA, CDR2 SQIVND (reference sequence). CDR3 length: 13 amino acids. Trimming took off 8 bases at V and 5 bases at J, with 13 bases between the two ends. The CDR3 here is CASGRQGDQPQHF. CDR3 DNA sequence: TGTGCCAGTGGGAGGCAGGGAGATCAGCCCCAGCATTTT.

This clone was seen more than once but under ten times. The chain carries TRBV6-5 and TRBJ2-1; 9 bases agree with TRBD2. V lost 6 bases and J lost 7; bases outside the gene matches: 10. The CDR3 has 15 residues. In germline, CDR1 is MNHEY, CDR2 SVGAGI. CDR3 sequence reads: CASRKIAGAQNEQFF. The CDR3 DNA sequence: TGTGCCAGCAGGAAAATAGCGGGAGCACAGAATGAGCAGTTCTTC.

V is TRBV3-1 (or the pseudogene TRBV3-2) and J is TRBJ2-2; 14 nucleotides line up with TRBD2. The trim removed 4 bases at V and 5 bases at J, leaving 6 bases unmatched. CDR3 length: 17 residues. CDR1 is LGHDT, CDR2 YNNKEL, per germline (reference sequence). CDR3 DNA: TGTGCCAGCAGCCTCGGGACTAGCGGGAGCGGAACCGGGGAGCTGTTTTTT. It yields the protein CASSLGTSGSGTGELFF.

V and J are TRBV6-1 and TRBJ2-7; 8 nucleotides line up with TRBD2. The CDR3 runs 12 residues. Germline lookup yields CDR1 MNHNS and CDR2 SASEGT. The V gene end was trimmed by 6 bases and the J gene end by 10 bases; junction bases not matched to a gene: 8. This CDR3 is CASRPGGGEQYF. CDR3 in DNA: TGTGCCAGCAGACCGGGGGGGGGCGAACAGTACTTC.

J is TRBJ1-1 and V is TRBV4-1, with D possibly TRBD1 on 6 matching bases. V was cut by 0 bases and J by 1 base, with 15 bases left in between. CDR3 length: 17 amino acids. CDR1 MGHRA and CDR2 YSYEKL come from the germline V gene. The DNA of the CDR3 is TGCGCCAGCAGCCAAGAATGGGGGGGGCTTACGAACACTGAAGCTTTCTTT. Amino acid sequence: CASSQEWGGLTNTEAFF.

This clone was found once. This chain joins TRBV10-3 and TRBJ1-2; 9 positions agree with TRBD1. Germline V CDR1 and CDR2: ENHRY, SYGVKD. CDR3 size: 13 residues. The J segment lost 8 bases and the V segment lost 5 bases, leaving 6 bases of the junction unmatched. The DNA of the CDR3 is TGTGCCATCAGTAGGACAGGGGCGGGAGGCTACACCTTC. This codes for CAISRTGAGGYTF.

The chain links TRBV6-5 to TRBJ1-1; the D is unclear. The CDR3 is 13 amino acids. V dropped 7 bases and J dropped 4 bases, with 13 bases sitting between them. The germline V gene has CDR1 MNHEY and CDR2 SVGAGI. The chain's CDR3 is CASTLNRGTEAFF. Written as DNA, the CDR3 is TGTGCCAGCACCCTGAACCGAGGCACTGAAGCTTTCTTT.

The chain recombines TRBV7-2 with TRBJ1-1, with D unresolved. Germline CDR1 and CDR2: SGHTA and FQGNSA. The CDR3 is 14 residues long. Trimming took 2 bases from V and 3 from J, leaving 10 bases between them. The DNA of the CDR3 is TGTGCCAGCAGCTTATATGACGGGGACACTGAAGCTTTCTTT. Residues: CASSLYDGDTEAFF. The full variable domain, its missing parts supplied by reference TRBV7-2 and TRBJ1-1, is GAGVSQSPSNKVTEKGKDVELRCDPISGHTALYWYRQSLGQGLEFLIYFQGNSAPDKSGLPSDRFSAERTGGSVSTLTIQRTQQEDSAVYLCASSLYDGDTEAFFGQGTRLTVV.

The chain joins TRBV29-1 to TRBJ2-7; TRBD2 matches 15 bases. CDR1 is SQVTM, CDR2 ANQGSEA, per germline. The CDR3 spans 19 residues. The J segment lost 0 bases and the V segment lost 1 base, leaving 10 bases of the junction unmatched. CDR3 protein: CSVEVPGTSGRSSSYEQYF. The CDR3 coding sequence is TGCAGCGTTGAAGTTCCGGGGACTAGCGGGAGGAGCAGCTCCTACGAGCAGTACTTC.

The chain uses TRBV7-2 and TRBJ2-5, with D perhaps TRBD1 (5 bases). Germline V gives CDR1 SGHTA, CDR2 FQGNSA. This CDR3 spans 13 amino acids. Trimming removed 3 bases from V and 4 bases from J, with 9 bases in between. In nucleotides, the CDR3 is TGTGCCAGCAGCTTTCGACAGCCAGAGACCCAGTACTTC. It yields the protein CASSFRQPETQYF.

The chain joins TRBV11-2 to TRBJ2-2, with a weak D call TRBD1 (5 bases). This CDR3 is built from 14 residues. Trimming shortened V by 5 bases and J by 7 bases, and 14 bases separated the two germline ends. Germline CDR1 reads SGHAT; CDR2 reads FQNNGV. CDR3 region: CASSADRYNGELFF. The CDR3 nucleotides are TGTGCCAGCAGCGCCGACAGATACAACGGGGAGCTGTTTTTT.

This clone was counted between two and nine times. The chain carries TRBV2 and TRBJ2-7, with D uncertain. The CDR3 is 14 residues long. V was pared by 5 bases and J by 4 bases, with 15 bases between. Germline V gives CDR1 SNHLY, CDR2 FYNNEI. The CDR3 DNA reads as TGTGCCAGCAGTCACTACCGCAACGTTTACGAGCAGTACTTC. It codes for CASSHYRNVYEQYF. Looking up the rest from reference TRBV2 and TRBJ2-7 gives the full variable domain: EPEVTQTPSHQVTQMGQEVILRCVPISNHLYFYWYRQILGQKVEFLVSFYNNEISEKSEIFDDQFSVERPDGSNFTLKIRSTKLEDSAMYFCASSHYRNVYEQYFGPGTRLTVT.

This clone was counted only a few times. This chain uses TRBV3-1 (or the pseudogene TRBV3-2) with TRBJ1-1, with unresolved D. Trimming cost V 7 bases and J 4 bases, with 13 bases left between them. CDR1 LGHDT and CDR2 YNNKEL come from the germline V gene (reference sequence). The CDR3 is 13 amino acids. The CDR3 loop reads CASTRSHSTEAFF. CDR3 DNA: TGTGCCAGCACCAGATCGCACAGCACTGAAGCTTTCTTT.

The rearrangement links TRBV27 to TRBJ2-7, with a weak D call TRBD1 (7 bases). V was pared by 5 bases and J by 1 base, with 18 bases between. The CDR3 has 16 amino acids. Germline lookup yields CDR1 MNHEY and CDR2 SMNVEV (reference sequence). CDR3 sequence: CASSPSWGDRSYEQYF. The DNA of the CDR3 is TGTGCCAGCAGTCCCTCGTGGGGGGACAGATCCTACGAGCAGTACTTC.

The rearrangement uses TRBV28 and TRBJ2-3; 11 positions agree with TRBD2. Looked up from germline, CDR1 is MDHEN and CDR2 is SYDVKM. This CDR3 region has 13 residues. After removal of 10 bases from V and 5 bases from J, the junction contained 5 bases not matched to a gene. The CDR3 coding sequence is TGTGCCATCGGGACTAGCGGTTTAGATACGCAGTATTTT. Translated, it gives CAIGTSGLDTQYF.

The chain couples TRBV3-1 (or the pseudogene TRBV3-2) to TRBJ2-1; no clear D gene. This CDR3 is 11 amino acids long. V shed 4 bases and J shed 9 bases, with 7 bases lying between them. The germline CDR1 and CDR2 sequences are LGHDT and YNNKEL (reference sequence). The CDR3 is CASSLSSEQFF. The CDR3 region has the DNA TGTGCCAGCAGCCTATCGAGTGAGCAGTTCTTC.

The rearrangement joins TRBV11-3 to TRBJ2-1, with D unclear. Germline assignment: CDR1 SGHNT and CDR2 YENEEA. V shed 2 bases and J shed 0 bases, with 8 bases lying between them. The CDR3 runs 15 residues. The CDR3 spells CASSLTRSSYNEQFF. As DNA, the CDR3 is TGTGCCAGCAGCTTAACGAGGAGCTCCTACAATGAGCAGTTCTTC.

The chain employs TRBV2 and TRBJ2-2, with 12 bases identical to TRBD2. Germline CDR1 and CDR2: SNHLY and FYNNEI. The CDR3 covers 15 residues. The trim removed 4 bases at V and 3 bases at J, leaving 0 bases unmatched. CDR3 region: CASSGLAGDTGELFF. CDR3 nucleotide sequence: TGTGCCAGCAGTGGACTAGCGGGAGACACCGGGGAGCTGTTTTTT. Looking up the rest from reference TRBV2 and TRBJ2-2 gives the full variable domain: EPEVTQTPSHQVTQMGQEVILRCVPISNHLYFYWYRQILGQKVEFLVSFYNNEISEKSEIFDDQFSVERPDGSNFTLKIRSTKLEDSAMYFCASSGLAGDTGELFFGEGSRLTVL.

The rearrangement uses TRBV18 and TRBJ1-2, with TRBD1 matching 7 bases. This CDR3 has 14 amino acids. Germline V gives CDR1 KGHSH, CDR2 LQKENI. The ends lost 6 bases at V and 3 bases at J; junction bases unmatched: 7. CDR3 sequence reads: CASSPGTDHYGYTF. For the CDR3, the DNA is TGTGCCAGCTCTCCCGGGACAGACCACTATGGCTACACCTTC.

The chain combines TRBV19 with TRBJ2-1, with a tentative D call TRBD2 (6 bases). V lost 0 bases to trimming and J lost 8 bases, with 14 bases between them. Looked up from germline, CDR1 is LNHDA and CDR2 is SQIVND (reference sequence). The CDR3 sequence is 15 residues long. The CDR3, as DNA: TGTGCCAGTAGTATAGATGGGCAGGGACTGTATGAGCAGTTCTTC. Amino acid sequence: CASSIDGQGLYEQFF.

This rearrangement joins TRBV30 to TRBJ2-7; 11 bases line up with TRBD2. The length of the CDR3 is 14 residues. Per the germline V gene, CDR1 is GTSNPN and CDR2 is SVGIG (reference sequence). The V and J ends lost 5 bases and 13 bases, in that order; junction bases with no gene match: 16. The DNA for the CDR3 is TGTGCCTGGGCCCGGGGACTAGCGGTATCTGGGTACTACTTC. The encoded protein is CAWARGLAVSGYYF.

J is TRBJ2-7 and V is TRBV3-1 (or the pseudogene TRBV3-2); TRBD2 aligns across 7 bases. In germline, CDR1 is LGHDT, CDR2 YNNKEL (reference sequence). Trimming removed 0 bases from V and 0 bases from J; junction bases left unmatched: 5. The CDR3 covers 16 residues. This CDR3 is CASSQDSSGSSYEQYF. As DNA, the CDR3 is TGTGCCAGCAGCCAAGACTCTAGCGGTAGCTCCTACGAGCAGTACTTC.

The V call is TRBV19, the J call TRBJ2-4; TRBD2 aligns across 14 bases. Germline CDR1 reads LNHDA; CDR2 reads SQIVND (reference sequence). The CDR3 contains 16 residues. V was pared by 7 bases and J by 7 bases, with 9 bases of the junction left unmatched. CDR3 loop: CASTTAGLAGGNIQYF. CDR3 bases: TGTGCCAGTACCACCGCCGGACTAGCGGGAGGTAACATTCAGTACTTC.

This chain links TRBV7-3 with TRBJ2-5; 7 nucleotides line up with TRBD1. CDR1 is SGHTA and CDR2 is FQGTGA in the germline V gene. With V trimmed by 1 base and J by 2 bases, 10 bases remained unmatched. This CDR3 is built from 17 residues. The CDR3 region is CASSLKGLPGGQETQYF. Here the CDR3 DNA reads TGTGCCAGCAGCTTAAAGGGGCTGCCAGGGGGACAAGAGACCCAGTACTTC.

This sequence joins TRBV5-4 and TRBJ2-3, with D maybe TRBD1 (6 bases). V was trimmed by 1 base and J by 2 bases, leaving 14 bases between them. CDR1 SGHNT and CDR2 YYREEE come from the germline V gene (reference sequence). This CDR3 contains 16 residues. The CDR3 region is CASSLYRDRFTDTQYF. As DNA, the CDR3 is TGTGCCAGCAGCTTGTACAGGGACCGTTTCACAGATACGCAGTATTTT. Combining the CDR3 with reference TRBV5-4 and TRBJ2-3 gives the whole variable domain ETGVTQSPTHLIKTRGQQVTLRCSSQSGHNTVSWYQQALGQGPQFIFQYYREEENGRGNFPPRFSGLQFPNYSSELNVNALELDDSALYLCASSLYRDRFTDTQYFGPGTRLTVL.

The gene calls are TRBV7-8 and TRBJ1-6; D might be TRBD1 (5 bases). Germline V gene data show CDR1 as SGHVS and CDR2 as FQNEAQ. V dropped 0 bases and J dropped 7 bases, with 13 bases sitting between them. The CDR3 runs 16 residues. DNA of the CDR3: TGTGCCAGCAGCTTAGCGCAGGGCAGGGTCAATTCACCCCTCCACTTT. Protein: CASSLAQGRVNSPLHF.

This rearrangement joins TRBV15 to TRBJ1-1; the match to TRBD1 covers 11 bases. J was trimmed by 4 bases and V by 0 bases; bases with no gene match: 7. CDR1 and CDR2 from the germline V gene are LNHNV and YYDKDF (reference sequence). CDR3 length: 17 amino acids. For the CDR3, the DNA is TGTGCCACCAGCAGAGATCGGGGACAGGGGGTTTCCACTGAAGCTTTCTTT. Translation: CATSRDRGQGVSTEAFF. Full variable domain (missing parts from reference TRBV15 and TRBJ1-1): DAMVIQNPRYQVTQFGKPVTLSCSQTLNHNVMYWYQQKSSQAPKLLFHYYDKDFNNEADTPDNFQSRRPNTSFCFLDIRSPGLGDTAMYLCATSRDRGQGVSTEAFFGQGTRLTVV.

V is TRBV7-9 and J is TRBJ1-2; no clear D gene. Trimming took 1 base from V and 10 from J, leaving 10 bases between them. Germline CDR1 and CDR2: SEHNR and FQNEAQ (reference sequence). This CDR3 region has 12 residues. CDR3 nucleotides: TGTGCCAGCAGCTTAGAAATGGCATTCTACACCTTC. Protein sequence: CASSLEMAFYTF.

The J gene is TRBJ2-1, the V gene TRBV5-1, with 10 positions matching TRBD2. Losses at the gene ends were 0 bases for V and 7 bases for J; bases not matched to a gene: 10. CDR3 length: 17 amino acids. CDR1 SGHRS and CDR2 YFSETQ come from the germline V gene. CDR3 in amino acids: CASSLGLGLARQNEQFF. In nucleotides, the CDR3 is TGCGCCAGCAGCTTGGGGTTGGGACTAGCGAGGCAGAATGAGCAGTTCTTC.